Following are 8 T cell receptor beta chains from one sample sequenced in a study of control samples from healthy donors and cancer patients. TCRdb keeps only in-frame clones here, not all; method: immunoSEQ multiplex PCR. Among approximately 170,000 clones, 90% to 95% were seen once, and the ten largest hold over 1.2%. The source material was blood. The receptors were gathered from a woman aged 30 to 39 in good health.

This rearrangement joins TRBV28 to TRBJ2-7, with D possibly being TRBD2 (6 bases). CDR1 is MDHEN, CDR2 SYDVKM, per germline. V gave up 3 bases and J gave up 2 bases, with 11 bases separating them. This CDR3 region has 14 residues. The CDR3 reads CASSFEDYPYEQYF. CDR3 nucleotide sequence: TGTGCCAGCAGTTTCGAGGACTACCCCTACGAGCAGTACTTC.

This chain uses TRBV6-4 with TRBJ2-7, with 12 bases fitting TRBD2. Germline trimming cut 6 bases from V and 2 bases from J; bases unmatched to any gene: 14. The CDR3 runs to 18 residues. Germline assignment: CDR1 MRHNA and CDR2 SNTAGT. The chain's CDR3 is CASRDTWLAGGPPYEQYF. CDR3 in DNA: TGTGCCAGCAGGGACACCTGGCTAGCGGGAGGGCCTCCCTACGAGCAGTACTTC.

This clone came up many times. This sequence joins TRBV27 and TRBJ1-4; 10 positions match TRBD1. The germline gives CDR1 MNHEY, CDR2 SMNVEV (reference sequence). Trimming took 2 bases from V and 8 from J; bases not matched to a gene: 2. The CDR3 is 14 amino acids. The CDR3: CASSLRTGGEKLFF. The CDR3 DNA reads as TGTGCCAGCAGTTTAAGGACAGGGGGAGAAAAACTGTTTTTT.

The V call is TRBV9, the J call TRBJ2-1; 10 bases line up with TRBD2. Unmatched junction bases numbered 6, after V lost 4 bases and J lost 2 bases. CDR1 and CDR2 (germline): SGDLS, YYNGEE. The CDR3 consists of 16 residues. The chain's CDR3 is CASSPPSGGPYNEQFF. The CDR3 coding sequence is TGTGCCAGCAGCCCCCCTAGCGGGGGCCCCTACAATGAGCAGTTCTTC.

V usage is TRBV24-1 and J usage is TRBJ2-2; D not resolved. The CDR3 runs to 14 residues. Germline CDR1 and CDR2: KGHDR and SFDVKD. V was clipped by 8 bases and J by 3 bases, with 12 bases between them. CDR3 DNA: TGTGCCACCAAAGGTCCGGGCGACACCGGGGAGCTGTTTTTT. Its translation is CATKGPGDTGELFF.

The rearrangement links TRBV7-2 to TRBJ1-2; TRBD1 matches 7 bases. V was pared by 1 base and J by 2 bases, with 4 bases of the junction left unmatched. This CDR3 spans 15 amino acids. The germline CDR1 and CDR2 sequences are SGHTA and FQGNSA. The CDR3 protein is CASSLERGQNYGYTF. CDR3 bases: TGTGCCAGCAGCTTAGAAAGGGGACAGAACTATGGCTACACCTTC.

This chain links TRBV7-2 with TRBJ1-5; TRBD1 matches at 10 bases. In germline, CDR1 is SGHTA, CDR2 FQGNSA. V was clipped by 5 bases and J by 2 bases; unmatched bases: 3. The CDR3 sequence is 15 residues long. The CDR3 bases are TGTGCCAGCAGCACCGGGACAGGGGGCAATCAGCCCCAGCATTTT. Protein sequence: CASSTGTGGNQPQHF.

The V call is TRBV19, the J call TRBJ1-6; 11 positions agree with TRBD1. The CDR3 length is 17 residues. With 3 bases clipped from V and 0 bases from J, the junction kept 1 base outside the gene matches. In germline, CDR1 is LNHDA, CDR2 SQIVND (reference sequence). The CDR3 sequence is CASSIGTGGSYNSPLHF. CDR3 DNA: TGTGCCAGTAGTATCGGGACAGGGGGCTCCTATAATTCACCCCTCCACTTT.